This T cell receptor beta chain was profiled in a study of esophageal squamous cell carcinoma under preoperative chemotherapy. About the research overall: TCR repertoires were profiled from both peripheral blood T cells and tumor-infiltrating lymphocytes. Study results and limitations: Peripheral T cells migrating into the tumor appeared to partly supply post-treatment tumor-infiltrating lymphocytes.

Time point noted: after preoperative PTX-NDP chemotherapy. Regarding this clonotype: Antigen: not known.

TCRdb recomputed calls from the PCR reads with MiXCR, one row per CDR3 protein. The table lists 34,000 or so distinct CDR3 sequences, around half of them singletons. Looked up from germline, CDR1 is ENHRY and CDR2 is SYGVKD. J gave up 4 bases and V 10 bases, and 5 bases lay outside the gene matches. The CDR3 is 13 residues long. The chain recombines TRBV10-3 with TRBJ2-2; TRBD1 matches at 8 bases. This sample was gathered from a patient given preoperative chemotherapy. The sequence was obtained from a human donor with esophageal squamous cell carcinoma. The donor label of this sample is uncertain. The CDR3 sequence is CATGQGSTGELFF. The CDR3 DNA reads TGTGCCACTGGACAGGGAAGCACCGGGGAGCTGTTTTTT.